These 28 T cell receptor beta chains share one sample of origin, sequenced in a study of spatial heterogeneity in lung cancer. Notes on the study in general: Tracking of tumor mutation counts was seen in expanded intratumoral alpha and beta TCR counts.

TCRdb re-derived calls from the 5' RACE reads in MiXCR, one entry per CDR3 protein. The table records 20,000 to 25,000 distinct CDR3 sequences, 15% of them present only once. Time point in this sample: sample taken at primary tumor resection. For these TCRs, the target antigens are not known. The sample here was lung tumor tissue, taken at surgery. These receptor sequences come from a female donor with early-stage non-small cell lung cancer.

The chain joins TRBV12-3 or TRBV12-4 to TRBJ2-3; TRBD2 matches 9 bases. This CDR3 has 18 amino acids. Trimming took 3 bases from V and 5 from J; bases not matched to a gene: 15. CDR3 residues: CASSFTHLLAGVLDTQYF. The CDR3 nucleotides are TGTGCCAGCAGTTTCACCCACTTACTAGCGGGCGTTTTAGATACGCAGTATTTT.

This clonotype was observed a handful of times. The CDR3 protein is CATSRSSGRGGVKNIQYF. The CDR3 DNA reads TGTGCCACCAGCAGAAGTAGCGGGAGAGGGGGTGTCAAAAACATTCAGTACTTC. The chain joins TRBV15 to TRBJ2-4; 9 bases line up with TRBD2. The CDR3 length is 18 residues. The trim removed 2 bases at V and 3 bases at J, leaving 11 bases unmatched. CDR1 is LNHNV and CDR2 is YYDKDF in the germline V gene (reference sequence).

This clonotype occurred many times. The CDR3 DNA reads as TGTGCCACCAGTGATTTCCCTAGCGGGAGTAGCTACAATGAGCAGTTCTTC. It codes for CATSDFPSGSSYNEQFF. The rearrangement joins TRBV24-1 to TRBJ2-1; TRBD2 matches 10 bases. The junction had 5 bases not matched to a gene; V was cut back by 1 base and J by 3 bases. The CDR3 totals 17 residues. The germline gives CDR1 KGHDR, CDR2 SFDVKD.

Only a few counts were recorded for this clonotype. A clone one base away is much larger, so this may be a read error. The chain links TRBV12-3 or TRBV12-4 to TRBJ2-7; D not resolved. There are 13 residues in the CDR3. CDR3 in amino acids: CANSPPLGYEQYF. The CDR3 DNA follows: TGTGCCAACAGTCCCCCCCTGGGGTACGAGCAGTACTTC.

This clonotype is labeled as medium-sized. CDR3 coding DNA: TGCAGCGTTGGACTGTCCGTCAGCACAGATACGCAGTATTTT. Translated: CSVGLSVSTDTQYF. The chain carries TRBV29-1 and TRBJ2-3, with D unresolved. Trimming shortened V by 4 bases and J by 0 bases, and 11 bases separated the two germline ends. The CDR3 is 14 residues long. Germline CDR1 is SQVTM and CDR2 is ANQGSEA.

This clonotype was counted ten times or more. This rearrangement joins TRBV6-2 or TRBV6-3 to TRBJ1-5; perhaps TRBD1 as D (6 bases). The CDR3 is 12 amino acids. V gave up 8 bases and J gave up 7 bases, with 12 bases separating them. Germline V CDR1 and CDR2: MNHEY, SVGEGT. The CDR3 nucleotides are TGTGCCAGCGGGGGGGCAGCCCAGCCCCAGCATTTT. This encodes CASGGAAQPQHF.

This clonotype has a handful of counts. The chain employs TRBV28 and TRBJ2-1; 8 bases fit TRBD2. Trimming at V came to 6 bases and at J to 6 bases, leaving 28 bases not matched to a gene. Per germline, CDR1 MDHEN and CDR2 SYDVKM. The CDR3 covers 21 residues. Written as DNA, the CDR3 is TGTGCCAGCAGCAAAACCCCCCCAGCGGGAGTCCATAGTTCCCCTCGCAATGAGCAGTTCTTC. Translation gives CASSKTPPAGVHSSPRNEQFF.

The chain uses TRBV5-4 and TRBJ2-5; TRBD1 matches 9 bases. The germline gives CDR1 SGHNT, CDR2 YYREEE (reference sequence). This CDR3 contains 13 residues. After removal of 9 bases from V and 5 bases from J, the junction contained 8 bases not matched to a gene. In DNA, the CDR3 is TGTGCCATGAGACAGGGGGTAAGGGAGACCCAGTACTTC. This translates into CAMRQGVRETQYF.

This clonotype was found many times. As DNA, the CDR3 is TGTGCCATCAGTTGGACAGACACAGATACGCAGTATTTT. Translation gives CAISWTDTDTQYF. The chain is built from TRBV10-3 and TRBJ2-3, with a tentative D call TRBD1 (6 bases). V was cut by 5 bases and J by 2 bases, with 8 bases left in between. This CDR3 contains 13 residues. Germline CDR1 ENHRY, CDR2 SYGVKD.

The table lists this clonotype with a few counts. V gene TRBV27 combines with J gene TRBJ2-7, with 7 bases lining up with TRBD1. The ends lost 5 bases at V and 3 bases at J; junction bases unmatched: 7. Germline lookup yields CDR1 MNHEY and CDR2 SMNVEV (reference sequence). The CDR3 runs 14 residues. The CDR3 coding sequence is TGTGCCAGCAGTGGGGGACAGACCATCTACGAGCAGTACTTC. It codes for CASSGGQTIYEQYF.

In this sample, this clonotype is medium-sized. This chain connects TRBV19 to TRBJ2-5; perhaps TRBD2 as D (5 bases). Trimming cost V 4 bases and J 6 bases, with 15 bases left between them. Germline V gene data show CDR1 as LNHDA and CDR2 as SQIVND (reference sequence). This CDR3 spans 14 amino acids. DNA for the CDR3: TGTGCCAGTAGTACGCGGGCAGTTTCCAAGACCCAGTACTTC. Amino acid sequence: CASSTRAVSKTQYF.

The genes are TRBV25-1 and TRBJ1-2; no clear D gene. CDR3 size: 14 residues. Germline CDR1 reads MGHDK; CDR2 reads SYGVNS. V lost 4 bases, J lost 2 bases, and 11 bases lay in between. The CDR3 nucleotides read TGTGCCAGCAGTGGAGGCTTCTTCAACTATGGCTACACCTTC. Encoded protein: CASSGGFFNYGYTF.

This clonotype counts as medium-sized (0.01 to 0.1%). CDR3 DNA: TGTGCCAGCAGTGCCTCCGGGGACTACTTTCGCGAGCAGTTCTTC. Encoded protein: CASSASGDYFREQFF. The V call is TRBV28, the J call TRBJ2-1, with 7 bases matching TRBD2. The CDR3 sequence is 15 residues long. V dropped 5 bases and J dropped 10; count of bases not matched to a gene: 14. Germline CDR1 and CDR2: MDHEN and SYDVKM.

The chain uses TRBV6-1 and TRBJ2-7, with 8 nucleotides matching TRBD1. V was clipped by 4 bases and J by 4 bases; unmatched bases: 3. The CDR3 totals 13 residues. Germline CDR1 reads MNHNS; CDR2 reads SASEGT. CDR3 nucleotide sequence: TGTGCCAGCAGTGTTCAGGGGGCATACGAGCAGTACTTC. Residues: CASSVQGAYEQYF.

The chain links TRBV6-5 to TRBJ2-3, with a possible D match to TRBD1 (5 bases). There are 17 residues in the CDR3. V lost 4 bases to trimming and J lost 0 bases, with 17 bases between them. Germline V gene data show CDR1 as MNHEY and CDR2 as SVGAGI. CDR3 in amino acids: CASSSTRRAQSTDTQYF. CDR3 nucleotides: TGTGCCAGCAGTTCCACTCGCAGGGCTCAGAGCACAGATACGCAGTATTTT.

Ten or more counts support this clonotype. The chain is built from TRBV21-1 and TRBJ2-3; the tabulated D call, TRBD1, remains unverified against the DNA. TRBV21-1 is labeled a pseudogene. The CDR3 extends over 17 amino acids. The CDR3 coding sequence is TGTGCCAGCAGCCGACAGGGCGGGAGTCAGTCCACAGATACGCAGTATTTT. Translating gives CASSRQGGSQSTDTQYF.

This clonotype is medium-sized (0.01 to 0.1%) by share. This rearrangement joins TRBV7-2 to TRBJ2-3; perhaps D is TRBD1 or TRBD2 (5 bases each). The CDR3 runs to 18 residues. V lost 5 bases and J lost 1, with 22 bases in between. CDR1 and CDR2 (germline): SGHTA, FQGNSA. CDR3 residues: CASSRPGASLRGTDTQYF. The CDR3, as DNA: TGTGCCAGCAGCCGCCCCGGGGCTAGCCTTAGGGGCACAGATACGCAGTATTTT.

This clonotype was seen more than once but under ten times. The gene calls are TRBV6-1 and TRBJ2-1, with 9 bases aligning to TRBD1. Unmatched junction bases numbered 8, after V lost 8 bases and J lost 0 bases. The CDR3 runs to 16 residues. Germline values: CDR1 MNHNS, CDR2 SASEGT. The DNA of the CDR3 is TGTGCCAGCCCGGACAGGGGATTCAGCTCCTACAATGAGCAGTTCTTC. As protein: CASPDRGFSSYNEQFF.

Many counts were recorded for this clonotype. The rearrangement joins TRBV6-1 to TRBJ2-5, with D perhaps TRBD2 (6 bases). Germline-derived CDR1 and CDR2 are MNHNS and SASEGT. The CDR3 consists of 16 residues. V shed 1 base and J shed 4 bases, with 16 bases lying between them. The CDR3 DNA follows: TGTGCCAGCAGTGAAGGATTCGGGGGATTATTAGAGACCCAGTACTTC. Its protein product is CASSEGFGGLLETQYF.

This clonotype was counted a few times. The gene calls are TRBV2 and TRBJ2-6; D tentatively reads TRBD1 or TRBD2 (5 bases each). This CDR3 is 16 amino acids long. The ends were cut back, 2 bases at V and 4 bases at J, with 12 bases in the middle. Germline V CDR1 and CDR2: SNHLY, FYNNEI. CDR3 in amino acids: CASSESKGDGANVLTF. As DNA, the CDR3 is TGTGCCAGCAGTGAATCGAAAGGGGACGGGGCCAACGTCCTGACTTTC.

The V and J genes are TRBV11-2 and TRBJ2-5, with 10 positions matching TRBD1. Per the germline V gene, CDR1 is SGHAT and CDR2 is FQNNGV. The CDR3 is 16 residues long. J was trimmed by 4 bases and V by 5 bases; bases with no gene match: 10. In nucleotides, the CDR3 is TGTGCCAGCAGCCCCGGGACAGGGGCATCTAGAGAGACCCAGTACTTC. It translates to CASSPGTGASRETQYF.

In this sample, this clonotype turned up a few times. V gene TRBV20-1 combines with J gene TRBJ2-4; D gene uncertain. There are 14 residues in the CDR3. Germline CDR1 is DFQATT and CDR2 is SNEGSKA (reference sequence). Trimming removed 0 bases from V and 0 bases from J, with 6 bases in between. CDR3 bases: TGCAGTGCTAGAGAGCAGTTAGCCAAAAACATTCAGTACTTC. Its protein is CSAREQLAKNIQYF.

This clonotype appeared a single time. The DNA for the CDR3 is TGTGCCAGCAGTACCCCTAGCGGGAGAGTAGATACGCAGTATTTT. This translates into CASSTPSGRVDTQYF. This chain links TRBV28 with TRBJ2-3, with 10 bases fitting TRBD2. CDR1 is MDHEN and CDR2 is SYDVKM in the germline V gene. V shed 5 bases and J 5 bases; nucleotides not matched to a gene: 7. The CDR3 consists of 15 residues.

This clonotype was seen more than once but under ten times. The chain couples TRBV7-6 to TRBJ2-7; 10 bases align to TRBD1. CDR1 and CDR2 from the germline V gene are SGHVS and FNYEAQ. J was trimmed by 3 bases and V by 6 bases; bases with no gene match: 11. This CDR3 has 16 amino acids. CDR3 amino acids: CASRASTGTGVYEQYF. CDR3 nucleotide sequence: TGTGCCAGCAGAGCCAGTACCGGGACAGGGGTCTACGAGCAGTACTTC.

The chain carries TRBV12-3 or TRBV12-4 and TRBJ2-6, with unresolved D. V shed 3 bases and J shed 0 bases, with 9 bases lying between them. CDR3 length: 16 amino acids. The CDR3 nucleotides read TGTGCCAGCAGTTTTGGACCGAACTCTGGGGCCAACGTCCTGACTTTC. Translation gives CASSFGPNSGANVLTF.

This clonotype was seen more than once but under ten times. The chain recombines TRBV5-1 with TRBJ2-7; D not certain. The V end lost 2 bases, the J end lost 3 bases, and 9 bases lay between the germline ends. The CDR3 extends over 13 amino acids. Germline CDR1 reads SGHRS; CDR2 reads YFSETQ. Written as DNA, the CDR3 is TGCGCCAGCAGCTTACAAGGGAACTACGAGCAGTACTTC. Translation gives CASSLQGNYEQYF.

Only a few counts were recorded for this clonotype. V usage is TRBV29-1 and J usage is TRBJ2-3, with no clear D. CDR3 length: 13 residues. Per germline, CDR1 SQVTM and CDR2 ANQGSEA. Trimming removed 7 bases at V and 0 bases at J, with 11 bases between. DNA for the CDR3: TGCAGCGGCGCGGCGGATAGCACAGATACGCAGTATTTT. Translation gives CSGAADSTDTQYF.

This clonotype has just a few counts. The chain is built from TRBV2 and TRBJ2-5, with 7 bases aligning to TRBD2. The CDR3 has 13 residues. With 11 bases clipped from V and 1 base from J, the junction kept 7 bases outside the gene matches. Per the germline V gene, CDR1 is SNHLY and CDR2 is FYNNEI. For the CDR3, the DNA is TGTGCCCTCGTAGCGGGTCTCCAAGAGACCCAGTACTTC. This gives the protein CALVAGLQETQYF.